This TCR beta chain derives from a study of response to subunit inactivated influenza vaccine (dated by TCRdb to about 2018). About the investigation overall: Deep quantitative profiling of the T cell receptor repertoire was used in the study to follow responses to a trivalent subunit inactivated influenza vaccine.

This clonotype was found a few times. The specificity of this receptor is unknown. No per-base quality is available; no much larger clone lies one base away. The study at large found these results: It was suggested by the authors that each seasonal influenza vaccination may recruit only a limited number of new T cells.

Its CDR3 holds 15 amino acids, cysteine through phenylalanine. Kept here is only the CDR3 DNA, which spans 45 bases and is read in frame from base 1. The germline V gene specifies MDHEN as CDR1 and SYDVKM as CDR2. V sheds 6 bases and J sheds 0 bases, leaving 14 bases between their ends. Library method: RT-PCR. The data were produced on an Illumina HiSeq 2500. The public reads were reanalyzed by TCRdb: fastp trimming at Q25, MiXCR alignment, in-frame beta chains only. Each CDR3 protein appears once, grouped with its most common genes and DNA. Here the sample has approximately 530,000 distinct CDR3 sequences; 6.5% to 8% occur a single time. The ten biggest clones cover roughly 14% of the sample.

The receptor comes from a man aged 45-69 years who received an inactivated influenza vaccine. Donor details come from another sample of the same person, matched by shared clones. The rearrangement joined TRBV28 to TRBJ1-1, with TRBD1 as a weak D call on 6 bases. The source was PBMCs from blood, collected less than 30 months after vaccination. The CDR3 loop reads CASRGTGRMNTEAFF. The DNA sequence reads TGTGCCAGCAGGGGAACAGGGCGCATGAACACTGAAGCTTTCTTT.